These 28 T cell receptor beta chains were sequenced from one sample in a study of shared clonotypes between healthy human individuals. Measured with immunoSEQ multiplex PCR; TCRdb has only the in-frame clones, and not every one. The repertoire includes around 1,900,000 clones, just over 90% of them detected once, and approximately 1.6% sits in the top ten. In the naive CD8 group, cells lacked CD45RO and were positively selected for CCR7, so terminally differentiated effector memory CD45RA+ cells were left out. The sequencing sample was made of naive CD8+ T cells from PBMCs. The receptors were sampled from a young man in good health. Some clones in this sample may be carry-over from other donors' samples.

The CDR3 bases are TGTGCCAGTAGTATAGACCCACAAGGGGGGTTGAACACTGAAGCTTTCTTT. Its translation: CASSIDPQGGLNTEAFF. The chain recombines TRBV19 with TRBJ1-1, with D perhaps matching TRBD1 (6 bases). V dropped 0 bases and J dropped 0 bases, with 14 bases sitting between them. The CDR3 loop spans 17 amino acids. Germline assignment: CDR1 LNHDA and CDR2 SQIVND (reference sequence).

The CDR3 spells CASSHRGPNYGYTF. The CDR3 DNA follows: TGTGCCAGCAGCCACAGGGGGCCTAACTATGGCTACACCTTC. J is TRBJ1-2 and V is TRBV11-1; 9 positions match TRBD1. CDR3 length: 14 amino acids. Germline V gene sequence: CDR1 SGHAT, CDR2 FQDESV (reference sequence). The junction had 1 base not matched to a gene; V was cut back by 5 bases and J by 0 bases.

The chain employs TRBV19 and TRBJ2-7; 7 bases map to TRBD1. CDR1 and CDR2 from the germline V gene are LNHDA and SQIVND (reference sequence). The CDR3 loop spans 16 amino acids. Trimming took 3 bases from V and 1 from J; bases not matched to a gene: 9. CDR3 sequence (DNA): TGTGCCAGTAGTATTGCTTTCGCAGGGGGATCCTACGAGCAGTACTTC. It specifies CASSIAFAGGSYEQYF.

The gene calls are TRBV6-6 and TRBJ2-7; D gene uncertain. The CDR3 has 15 amino acids. The V gene's germline CDR1 is MNHNY and CDR2 SVGAGI (reference sequence). V was shortened by 3 bases and J by 2 bases, with 14 bases between the two germline ends. The CDR3 nucleotides are TGTGCCAGCAGTTATCTGGAGCGAGGACCCTACGAGCAGTACTTC. Protein sequence: CASSYLERGPYEQYF.

This chain uses TRBV7-4 with TRBJ2-7; either TRBD1 or TRBD2 may fit D (6 bases each). CDR3 length: 16 amino acids. Between the trimmed V and J ends, which lost 4 bases and 2 bases, there was a span of 18 bases. Germline V gives CDR1 SGHVT, CDR2 SQSDAQ. The CDR3 sequence: CASSCGPGANTYEQYF. DNA for the CDR3: TGTGCCAGCAGCTGTGGGCCGGGGGCGAATACCTACGAGCAGTACTTC.

The chain employs TRBV9 and TRBJ1-2, with 8 bases fitting TRBD1. Germline assignment: CDR1 SGDLS and CDR2 YYNGEE. V dropped 3 bases and J dropped 2; count of bases not matched to a gene: 6. CDR3 length equals 15 residues. Here the CDR3 DNA reads TGTGCCAGCAGCGCGGCGACAGGGGTCAACTATGGCTACACCTTC. The encoded protein is CASSAATGVNYGYTF.

This chain connects TRBV29-1 to TRBJ2-2, with D perhaps matching TRBD2 (6 bases). Deletions cut 1 base from V and 0 bases from J, with 6 bases between. The CDR3 totals 14 residues. The germline V gene encodes CDR1 SQVTM and CDR2 ANQGSEA. CDR3 region: CSVEAGANTGELFF. The CDR3, as DNA: TGCAGCGTTGAAGCGGGGGCGAACACCGGGGAGCTGTTTTTT.

The chain is built from TRBV27 and TRBJ2-7; 8 bases agree with TRBD1. This CDR3 region has 15 residues. Germline CDR1 MNHEY, CDR2 SMNVEV (reference sequence). The V segment lost 5 bases and the J segment 2 bases; nucleotides outside the gene matches: 8. The CDR3: CASSIRDRTPYEQYF. CDR3 in DNA: TGTGCCAGCAGTATCCGGGACAGGACCCCCTACGAGCAGTACTTC.

The chain employs TRBV7-9 and TRBJ2-7; no clear D. Trimming took 4 bases from V and 0 from J, leaving 13 bases between them. The CDR3 loop spans 15 amino acids. CDR1 is SEHNR, CDR2 FQNEAQ, per germline (reference sequence). CDR3 nucleotides: TGTGCCAGCAGCTCCTCCTGGTCAAGCTCCTACGAGCAGTACTTC. Protein product: CASSSSWSSSYEQYF.

The chain has TRBV11-2 and TRBJ2-1; a possible D gene is TRBD2 (6 bases). There are 14 residues in the CDR3. The V end lost 6 bases, the J end lost 5 bases, and 14 bases lay between the germline ends. Germline CDR1 and CDR2: SGHAT and FQNNGV. For the CDR3, the DNA is TGTGCCAGCAGACATAGCGGTGGGGACAATGAGCAGTTCTTC. This sequence encodes CASRHSGGDNEQFF.

The V call is TRBV19, the J call TRBJ2-6; 9 positions agree with TRBD1. The junction had 11 bases not matched to a gene; V was cut back by 4 bases and J by 10 bases. The CDR3 sequence is 16 residues long. CDR1 is LNHDA and CDR2 is SQIVND in the germline V gene (reference sequence). The CDR3: CASSRDREGMDNVLTF. The CDR3 DNA sequence: TGTGCCAGTAGTAGGGACAGGGAAGGCATGGATAACGTCCTGACTTTC.

The chain links TRBV5-4 to TRBJ1-1, with 9 bases lining up with TRBD1. Losses at the gene ends were 1 base for V and 8 bases for J; bases not matched to a gene: 3. Per germline, CDR1 SGHNT and CDR2 YYREEE (reference sequence). The CDR3 is made up of 13 amino acids. The CDR3 nucleotides read TGTGCCAGCAGCTTGTCGACAGGGGGGGAAGCTTTCTTT. Protein: CASSLSTGGEAFF.

The chain joins TRBV28 to TRBJ1-1; 10 bases map to TRBD1. The V segment lost 6 bases and the J segment 6 bases; nucleotides outside the gene matches: 16. The germline V gene encodes CDR1 MDHEN and CDR2 SYDVKM. The CDR3 is made up of 17 amino acids. The CDR3, as DNA: TGTGCCAGCAGGATCCCGGGACAGGGGCCGCCCTTGGCTGAAGCTTTCTTT. Its translation: CASRIPGQGPPLAEAFF. The whole variable domain, remainder taken from reference TRBV28 and TRBJ1-1, is DVKVTQSSRYLVKRTGEKVFLECVQDMDHENMFWYRQDPGLGLRLIYFSYDVKMKEKGDIPEGYSVSREKKERFSLILESASTNQTSMYLCASRIPGQGPPLAEAFFGQGTRLTVV.

This chain links TRBV6-5 with TRBJ2-5, with D maybe TRBD2 (6 bases). Germline values: CDR1 MNHEY, CDR2 SVGAGI. V was clipped by 3 bases and J by 3 bases, with 14 bases between them. There are 15 residues in the CDR3. This CDR3 reads CASSYYRGGKETQYF. The DNA of the CDR3 is TGTGCCAGCAGTTATTATCGGGGAGGTAAAGAGACCCAGTACTTC.

This chain joins TRBV2 and TRBJ2-3, with TRBD2 identical over 8 bases. The V gene's germline CDR1 is SNHLY and CDR2 FYNNEI. The CDR3 is 17 amino acids. V shed 3 bases and J 0 bases; nucleotides not matched to a gene: 8. DNA of the CDR3: TGTGCCAGCAGTGAGGGGGTAGCGGGGATCAGCACAGATACGCAGTATTTT. It specifies CASSEGVAGISTDTQYF.

V is TRBV7-3 and J is TRBJ1-1; D unclear. There are 14 residues in the CDR3. From germline, CDR1 is SGHTA and CDR2 FQGTGA. Trimming pared 5 bases from V and 1 base from J, leaving 11 bases between. As DNA, the CDR3 is TGTGCCAGCAGCCCCTCTCGGGGGAACACTGAAGCTTTCTTT. It codes for CASSPSRGNTEAFF.

This chain joins TRBV28 and TRBJ2-2; the D gene is possibly TRBD1 (6 bases). The V gene's germline CDR1 is MDHEN and CDR2 SYDVKM. This CDR3 is built from 16 residues. The V end was cut by 4 bases, the J end by 1 base, with 13 bases between. CDR3 amino acids: CASSSRTAWNTGELFF. CDR3 nucleotide sequence: TGTGCCAGCAGTTCCCGGACAGCTTGGAACACCGGGGAGCTGTTTTTT.

The V call is TRBV11-2, the J call TRBJ1-5; D is unresolved. Germline V CDR1 and CDR2: SGHAT, FQNNGV. The CDR3 runs 15 residues. V lost 0 bases and J 6 bases, leaving 12 bases between the germline ends. CDR3 loop: CASSLDFNPRQPQHF. In nucleotides, the CDR3 is TGTGCCAGCAGCTTAGACTTCAACCCGCGTCAGCCCCAGCATTTT.

The chain uses TRBV19 and TRBJ1-2, with D hard to call. The CDR3 extends over 14 amino acids. CDR1 LNHDA and CDR2 SQIVND come from the germline V gene (reference sequence). Trimming removed 7 bases at V and 0 bases at J, with 12 bases between. In DNA, the CDR3 is TGTGCCAGTACCCCCGGATATGCTAACTATGGCTACACCTTC. Translation gives CASTPGYANYGYTF.

A few counts support this clone. The rearrangement links TRBV7-9 to TRBJ1-2, with D maybe TRBD1 (5 bases). This CDR3 region has 14 residues. Germline CDR1 reads SEHNR; CDR2 reads FQNEAQ (reference sequence). Trimming shortened V by 4 bases and J by 4 bases, and 13 bases separated the two germline ends. The CDR3 DNA is TGTGCCAGCAGCTCCAGTGGGACGGGCTATGGCTACACCTTC. Protein sequence: CASSSSGTGYGYTF.

This chain connects TRBV9 to TRBJ2-1; D is undetermined. Germline CDR1 and CDR2: SGDLS and YYNGEE. The V end lost 4 bases, the J end lost 0 bases, and 17 bases lay between the germline ends. The CDR3 length is 17 residues. The CDR3 DNA is TGTGCCAGCAGCCCCCAACTCGGCGGAGTCTCCTACAATGAGCAGTTCTTC. Translating it yields CASSPQLGGVSYNEQFF.

The chain links TRBV4-2 to TRBJ2-2; TRBD2 agrees at 10 bases. Unmatched junction bases numbered 10, after V lost 4 bases and J lost 5 bases. The CDR3 covers 17 residues. Germline-derived CDR1 and CDR2 are LGHNA and YNFKEQ. DNA of the CDR3: TGTGCCAGCAGCCGGCTACCGGGACTAGCGAGAACCGGGGAGCTGTTTTTT. Protein product: CASSRLPGLARTGELFF.

This clone appeared a single time. CDR3 protein: CASSLGETGEQYF. The CDR3 DNA follows: TGTGCCAGCAGCCTTGGGGAAACCGGGGAGCAGTACTTC. The rearrangement links TRBV7-9 to TRBJ2-7; D not certain. The CDR3 extends over 13 amino acids. Germline CDR1 reads SEHNR; CDR2 reads FQNEAQ (reference sequence). V was clipped by 5 bases and J by 7 bases, with 15 bases between them. The full variable domain, rest sourced from reference TRBV7-9 and TRBJ2-7, is DTGVSQNPRHKITKRGQNVTFRCDPISEHNRLYWYRQTLGQGPEFLTYFQNEAQLEKSRLLSDRFSAERPKGSFSTLEIQRTEQGDSAMYLCASSLGETGEQYFGPGTRLTVT.

The rearrangement joins TRBV9 to TRBJ2-7; no reliable D call. CDR1 and CDR2 (germline): SGDLS, YYNGEE. This CDR3 comprises 14 residues. The V end was cut by 4 bases, the J end by 2 bases, with 13 bases between. CDR3 sequence (DNA): TGTGCCAGCAGCCCCCCCCGCAGAGCCTACGAGCAGTACTTC. It is translated as CASSPPRRAYEQYF.

J is TRBJ2-1 and V is TRBV6-1; 11 bases are shared with TRBD2. The germline CDR1 and CDR2 sequences are MNHNS and SASEGT. V shed 0 bases and J 10 bases; nucleotides not matched to a gene: 14. CDR3 length: 18 amino acids. CDR3 region: CASSEAPFTSGSVDEQFF. In nucleotides, the CDR3 is TGTGCCAGCAGTGAAGCGCCGTTCACTAGCGGGAGTGTGGACGAGCAGTTCTTC.

The chain uses TRBV9 and TRBJ1-5; D gene unclear. The CDR3 is 12 amino acids. Trimming shortened V by 4 bases and J by 5 bases, and 7 bases separated the two germline ends. Germline lookup yields CDR1 SGDLS and CDR2 YYNGEE. CDR3 bases: TGTGCCAGCAGCCCGGCTGATCAGCCCCAGCATTTT. It is translated as CASSPADQPQHF.

The chain uses TRBV2 and TRBJ2-5, with 7 bases identical to TRBD1. This CDR3 comprises 14 residues. V trimming: 6 bases; J trimming: 2 bases; junction bases outside the gene matches: 6. Germline values: CDR1 SNHLY, CDR2 FYNNEI. Here the CDR3 DNA reads TGTGCCAGCAGGCGGACAGGAGCTCAAGAGACCCAGTACTTC. Translating it yields CASRRTGAQETQYF.

The chain is built from TRBV13 and TRBJ1-2; D is ambiguous. Trimming shortened V by 0 bases and J by 11 bases, and 19 bases separated the two germline ends. The CDR3 extends over 15 amino acids. Per the germline V gene, CDR1 is PRHDT and CDR2 is FYEKMQ (reference sequence). The CDR3 DNA follows: TGTGCCAGCAGCTTAGGGGCTGGCAGGCCCTTGGGGTACACCTTC. Its translation: CASSLGAGRPLGYTF.